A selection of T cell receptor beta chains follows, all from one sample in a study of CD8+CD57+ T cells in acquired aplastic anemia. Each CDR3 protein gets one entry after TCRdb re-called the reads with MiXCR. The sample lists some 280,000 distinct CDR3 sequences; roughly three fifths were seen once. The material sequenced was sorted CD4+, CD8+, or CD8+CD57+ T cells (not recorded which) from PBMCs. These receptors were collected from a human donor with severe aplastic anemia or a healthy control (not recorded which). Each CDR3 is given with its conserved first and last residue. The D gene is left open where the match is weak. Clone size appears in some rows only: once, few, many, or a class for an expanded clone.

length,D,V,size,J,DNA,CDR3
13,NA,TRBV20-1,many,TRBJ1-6,TGCAGTGCTAGGGGGGTCAGGAATTCACCCCTCCACTTT,CSARGVRNSPLHF
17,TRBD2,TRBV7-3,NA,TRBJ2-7,TGTGCCAGCAGCTTAGTGGGCGGGGGGGCCTCCTCCTACGAGCAGTACTTC,CASSLVGGGASSYEQYF
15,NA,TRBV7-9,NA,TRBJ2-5,TGTGCCAGCAGCTTTACCGGGACAATAAATCAGCCCCAGTACTTC,CASSFTGTINQPQYF
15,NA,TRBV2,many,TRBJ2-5,TGTGCCAGCAGTGAAGGGCGGGGGCAGGAAGGAACCCAGTACTTC,CASSEGRGQEGTQYF
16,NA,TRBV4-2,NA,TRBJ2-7,TGTGCCAGCAGCACGAAGGGTAGCGCTGTGCTCTACGAGCAGTACTTC,CASSTKGSAVLYEQYF
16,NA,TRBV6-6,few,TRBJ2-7,TGTGCCAGCAGTTACTCGACTGGCAGCAATGCCTACGAGCAGTACTTC,CASSYSTGSNAYEQYF
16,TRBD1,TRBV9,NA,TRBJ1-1,TGTGCCAGCGGTCGGACAGGGGCGAGGCACCGGACTGAAGCTTTCTTT,CASGRTGARHRTEAFF
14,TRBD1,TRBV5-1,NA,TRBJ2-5,TGCGCCAGCAGCGTCGCCGGGACAGAAGAGACCCAGTACTTC,CASSVAGTEETQYF
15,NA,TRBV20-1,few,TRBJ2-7,TGCAGTGCTAGAGATCTCGAAGGGTCTGCCTACGAGCAGTACTTC,CSARDLEGSAYEQYF
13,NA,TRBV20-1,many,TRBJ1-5,TGCAGTGCTAGGGGTCAGGGGAATCAGCCCCAGCATTTT,CSARGQGNQPQHF
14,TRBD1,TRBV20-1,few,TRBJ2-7,TGCAGTGCTGTAGGGACAGGGGACTTCTACGAGCAGTACTTC,CSAVGTGDFYEQYF
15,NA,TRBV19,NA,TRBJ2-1,TGTGCCAGTAGTATGGGGGATTACTCCTACAATGAGCAGTTCTTC,CASSMGDYSYNEQFF
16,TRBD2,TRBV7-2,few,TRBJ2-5,TGTGCCAGCAGCACTCGGAGCGGGGGATTACAAGAGACCCAGTACTTC,CASSTRSGGLQETQYF
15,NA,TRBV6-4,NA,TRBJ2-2,TGTGCCAGCAGTGTAACGGGGGCGGACACCGGGGAGCTGTTTTTT,CASSVTGADTGELFF
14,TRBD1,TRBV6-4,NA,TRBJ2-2,TGTGCCAGCCGGGACAGGGGAACTACCGGGGAGCTGTTTTTT,CASRDRGTTGELFF
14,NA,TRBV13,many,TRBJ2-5,TGTGCCAGCAGCTTAGGGCAGGCCCGAGAGACCCAGTACTTC,CASSLGQARETQYF
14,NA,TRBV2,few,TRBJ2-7,TGTGCCAGCAGCGTTCGGGACACTGGCTACGAGCAGTACTTC,CASSVRDTGYEQYF
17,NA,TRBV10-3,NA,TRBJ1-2,TGTGCCTTCAGTGAGCACCACTCCCTTAGAGGGGACTATGGCTACACCTTC,CAFSEHHSLRGDYGYTF
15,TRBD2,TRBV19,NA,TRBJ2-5,TGTGCCAGTATGCTAGCGGGGGGGATCCAAGAGACCCAGTACTTC,CASMLAGGIQETQYF
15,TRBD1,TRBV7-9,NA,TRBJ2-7,TGTGCCAGCAGCTTAGCGCGGCAGGGGGCCTACGAGCAGTACTTC,CASSLARQGAYEQYF
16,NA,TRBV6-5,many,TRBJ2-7,TGTGCCAGCAGTTACCTACGACTCGCGAGCTCCTACGAGCAGTACTTC,CASSYLRLASSYEQYF
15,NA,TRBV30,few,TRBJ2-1,TGTGCCTGGAGTGTGACGGGGGCGGCGTACAATGAGCAGTTCTTC,CAWSVTGAAYNEQFF
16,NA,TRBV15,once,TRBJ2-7,TGTGCCACCAGCAGCAGGTTTCCTAGCCTTTCCTACGAGCAGTACTTC,CATSSRFPSLSYEQYF
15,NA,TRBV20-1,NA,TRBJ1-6,TGCAGTGCTCCATACGGGGGGGGAGGGAATTCACCCCTCCACTTT,CSAPYGGGGNSPLHF
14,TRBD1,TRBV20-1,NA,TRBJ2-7,TGCAGGGGACAGGAGAGCACGGATACCTACGAGCAGTACTTC,CRGQESTDTYEQYF
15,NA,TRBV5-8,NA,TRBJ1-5,TGTGCCAGCAGCCTGGACAAACGGGGTGGACAGCCCCAGCATTTT,CASSLDKRGGQPQHF
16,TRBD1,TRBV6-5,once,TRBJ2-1,TGTGCCAGCAGTTACTCGAAGGGACAGGGGCAGAATGAGCAGTTCTTC,CASSYSKGQGQNEQFF
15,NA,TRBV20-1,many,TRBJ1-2,TGCAGTGCTAGAGATCGCGACACCGCTAACTATGGCTACACCTTC,CSARDRDTANYGYTF
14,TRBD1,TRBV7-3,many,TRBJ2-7,TGTGCCAGCAGCTTAAAGGACAGGACCTACGAGCAGTACTTC,CASSLKDRTYEQYF
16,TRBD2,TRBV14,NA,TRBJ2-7,TGTGCCAGCAGCCAAGTTCCCCGGGGGGGAAGGTACGAGCAGTACTTC,CASSQVPRGGRYEQYF
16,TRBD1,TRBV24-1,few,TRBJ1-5,TGTGCCACCAGTGGCCCAACAGGGGCTAGCAATCAGCCCCAGCATTTT,CATSGPTGASNQPQHF
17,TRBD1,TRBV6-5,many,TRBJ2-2,TGTGCCAGCAGTTACGGGGACAGGAGATCGAACACCGGGGAGCTGTTTTTT,CASSYGDRRSNTGELFF